Listed below are T cell receptor beta chains from one sample, sequenced in a study of cytomegalovirus exposure and HLA in healthy donors. Sequenced by immunoSEQ multiplex PCR; TCRdb stores in-frame clones only, minus some. The sample contains 150,000 to 200,000 clones, 80% of which appear only once. Sequenced input: PBMCs. The source of these receptors is a girl aged 5-17 years in good health and CMV-seropositive. The conserved cysteine and the conserved F or W are not part of the CDR3 here. The order of the fields is V gene, CDR3 length, J gene, clone size, D gene, CDR3 protein. The D gene is left open where the match is weak. Some rows mark clone size as missing; the rest say once, few, many or name a class of expanded clone.

>TRBV10-3|15|TRBJ2-1|.|TRBD2
AISEWTSGRADNEQF
>TRBV10-3|12|TRBJ2-7|once|TRBD1
ATARDRDHYEQY
>TRBV30|12|TRBJ1-5|.|.
AWSELGFGQPQH
>TRBV29-1|13|TRBJ2-3|.|TRBD2
SVAAGTTVTDTQY
>TRBV7-9|13|TRBJ1-1|.|.
ASSLGSSGTLEAF
>TRBV4-1|13|TRBJ2-7|once|TRBD1
ASSHWDSSPYEQY
>TRBV29-1|10|TRBJ1-2|.|.
SVEGRGYGYT
>TRBV25-1|12|TRBJ1-2|.|TRBD1
ASSVTGTGDGYT
>TRBV5-1|13|TRBJ2-7|.|TRBD2
ASSPTAGGPHEQY
>TRBV4-3|13|TRBJ1-1|few|.
ASSRRGPLNTEAF
>TRBV7-9|16|TRBJ1-5|.|TRBD1
ASSLARTGTIGNQPQH
>TRBV10-1|12|TRBJ2-2|.|TRBD2
ASSVSGRDGELF
>TRBV14|11|TRBJ1-2|.|TRBD1
ASSRTGTYGYT
>TRBV9|12|TRBJ2-7|.|.
ASSVDPGSYEQY
>TRBV25-1|13|TRBJ1-1|.|.
ASSDHRAGNTEAF
>TRBV7-9|11|TRBJ2-7|few|TRBD1
ASGTGGPYEQY
>TRBV30|12|.|.|.
AWRPPGHSYEQY
>TRBV6-1|11|TRBJ2-6|.|.
ASSFSGANVLT
>TRBV7-8|13|TRBJ2-7|.|.
AGSSWGRSSYEQY
>TRBV10-3|16|TRBJ2-2|.|.
AISAPPLGLENTGELF
>TRBV7-2|14|TRBJ2-1|once|TRBD2
ASSSGGAGLYNEQF
>TRBV5-6|12|TRBJ2-5|.|.
ASSLLGDQETQY
>TRBV27|12|TRBJ2-7|once|.
ASNPFGQPYEQY
>TRBV2|14|TRBJ1-2|.|.
ASSEPLDNRAHGYT
>TRBV7-9|15|TRBJ2-7|once|TRBD1
ASSTIETGGRSYEQY
>TRBV29-1|14|TRBJ1-4|few|TRBD1
SVEDDGWTGNEKLF
>TRBV7-9|15|TRBJ2-1|.|TRBD2
ASSPRRGEVRGSEQF